The T cell receptor (beta chain) under discussion was sequenced for a study of identical twins. CDR3 length: 14 residues. Germline V gene data show CDR1 as SGDLS and CDR2 as YYNGEE. V lost 5 bases, J lost 0 bases, and 9 bases lay in between. This clonotype was seen ten or more times. MiXCR was run by TCRdb on the 5' RACE reads, yielding one entry per CDR3 protein. The sample shows 200,000 to 250,000 distinct CDR3 sequences, 6.5% of them seen only once. These sequences were also reported in another study, on T cells expressing NK-cell markers.

V is TRBV9 and J is TRBJ1-3; the D gene is possibly TRBD1 (5 bases). The sample consisted of CD8+ T cells sorted from blood. The TCR was taken from a woman younger than 35 in good health. CDR3 sequence: CASSGTRSGNTIYF. DNA of the CDR3: TGTGCCAGCAGTGGGACCCGCTCTGGAAACACCATATATTTT.